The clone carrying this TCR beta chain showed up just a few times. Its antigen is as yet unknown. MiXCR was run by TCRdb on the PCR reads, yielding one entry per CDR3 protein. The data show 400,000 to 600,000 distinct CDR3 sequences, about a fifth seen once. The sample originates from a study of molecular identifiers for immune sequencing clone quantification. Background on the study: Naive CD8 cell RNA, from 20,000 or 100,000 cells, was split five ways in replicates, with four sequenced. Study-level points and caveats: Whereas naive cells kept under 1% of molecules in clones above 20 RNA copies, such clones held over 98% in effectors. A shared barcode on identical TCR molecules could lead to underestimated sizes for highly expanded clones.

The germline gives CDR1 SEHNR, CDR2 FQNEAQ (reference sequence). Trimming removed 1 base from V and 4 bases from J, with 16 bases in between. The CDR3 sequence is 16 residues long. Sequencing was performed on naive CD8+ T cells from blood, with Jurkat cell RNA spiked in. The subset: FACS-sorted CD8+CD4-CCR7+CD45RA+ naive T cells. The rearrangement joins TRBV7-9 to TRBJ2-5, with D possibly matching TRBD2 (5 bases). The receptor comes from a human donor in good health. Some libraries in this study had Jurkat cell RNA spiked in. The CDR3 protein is CASSLELVRVGETQYF. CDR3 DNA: TGTGCCAGCAGCTTAGAACTCGTGCGGGTCGGAGAGACCCAGTACTTC. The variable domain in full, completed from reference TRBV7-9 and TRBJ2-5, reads DTGVSQNPRHKITKRGQNVTFRCDPISEHNRLYWYRQTLGQGPEFLTYFQNEAQLEKSRLLSDRFSAERPKGSFSTLEIQRTEQGDSAMYLCASSLELVRVGETQYFGPGTRLLVL.